These T cell receptor beta chains were read from a single sample in a study of T cells after yellow fever vaccination. TCRdb processed the 5' RACE reads anew with MiXCR; each CDR3 protein has one entry. Of under 600,000 distinct CDR3 sequences in the sample, about a fifth are singletons; the top ten hold about 16%. The specimen comprised PBMCs, sampled approximately 22 days after the first yellow fever vaccination. These receptors were taken from a man aged 18 to 30 who received the YFV17D yellow fever vaccine. Both conserved end residues are part of each CDR3. D genes are given only for firm matches. Expanded clones get a size class; other rows say once, few or many, or leave the size out.

clone_size: NA
v_call: TRBV29-1
d_call: NA
j_call: TRBJ1-4
cdr3_nt: TGCAGCGTGGGTCGGCCGTATGAAAAACTGTTTTTT
cdr3_aa: CSVGRPYEKLFF

clone_size: NA
v_call: TRBV7-2
d_call: NA
j_call: TRBJ1-5
cdr3_nt: TGTGCCAGCAGCTTAGAACGGCTCAATCAGCCCCAGCATTTT
cdr3_aa: CASSLERLNQPQHF

clone_size: many
v_call: TRBV20-1
d_call: NA
j_call: TRBJ2-1
cdr3_nt: TGCAGTGCTAGGATTGGGCCTCACGACAATGAGCAGTTCTTC
cdr3_aa: CSARIGPHDNEQFF

clone_size: NA
v_call: TRBV24-1
d_call: TRBD1
j_call: TRBJ2-1
cdr3_nt: TGTGCCACCAGTGATCCGACAGGGTTCAATGAGCAGTTCTTC
cdr3_aa: CATSDPTGFNEQFF

clone_size: few
v_call: TRBV25-1
d_call: NA
j_call: TRBJ2-1
cdr3_nt: TGTGCCAGCAGTGAATATATAGGTAGTATGGATGAGCAGTTCTTC
cdr3_aa: CASSEYIGSMDEQFF

clone_size: NA
v_call: TRBV28
d_call: TRBD2
j_call: TRBJ2-2
cdr3_nt: TGTGCCAGCACCCGTGGGCGGGGGTACACCGGGGAGCTGTTTTTT
cdr3_aa: CASTRGRGYTGELFF

clone_size: NA
v_call: TRBV18
d_call: NA
j_call: TRBJ1-1
cdr3_nt: TGTGCCAGCTCACCCTTCGACAGCTCTGAAGCTTTCTTT
cdr3_aa: CASSPFDSSEAFF

clone_size: NA
v_call: TRBV20-1
d_call: NA
j_call: TRBJ1-6
cdr3_nt: TGCAGTGCTCCACGACTGAGCTCCTATAATTCACCCCTCCACTTT
cdr3_aa: CSAPRLSSYNSPLHF

clone_size: few
v_call: TRBV5-1
d_call: NA
j_call: TRBJ1-2
cdr3_nt: TGCGCCAGCAGCTTGGCGGGGGGGGACAACTATGGCTACACCTTC
cdr3_aa: CASSLAGGDNYGYTF

clone_size: few
v_call: TRBV30
d_call: NA
j_call: TRBJ2-1
cdr3_nt: TGTGCCTGGGATTCATTTGGCGTAACGGGAAATGAGCAGTTCTTC
cdr3_aa: CAWDSFGVTGNEQFF

clone_size: few
v_call: TRBV7-9
d_call: NA
j_call: TRBJ2-6
cdr3_nt: TGTGCCAGCAGCTTAGAGCGGCGGCCGAATTTGGCCAACGTCCTGACTTTC
cdr3_aa: CASSLERRPNLANVLTF

clone_size: NA
v_call: TRBV24-1
d_call: TRBD1
j_call: TRBJ2-2
cdr3_nt: TGTGCCACCAGTCCGGCCGGGACAGGGATCGGGGAGCTGTTTTTT
cdr3_aa: CATSPAGTGIGELFF

clone_size: few
v_call: TRBV29-1
d_call: NA
j_call: TRBJ2-5
cdr3_nt: TGCAGCGTTGACTGGCAGAACCAAGAGACCCAGTACTTC
cdr3_aa: CSVDWQNQETQYF

clone_size: NA
v_call: TRBV5-6
d_call: NA
j_call: TRBJ2-3
cdr3_nt: TGTGCCATCGGCTTGCTAGCAGATACGCAGTATTTT
cdr3_aa: CAIGLLADTQYF

clone_size: few
v_call: TRBV9
d_call: NA
j_call: TRBJ1-4
cdr3_nt: TGTGCCAGCAGCCCCGAGGGGAAAGGCAGGGAGGATGAAAAACTGTTTTTT
cdr3_aa: CASSPEGKGREDEKLFF

clone_size: few
v_call: TRBV12-3/TRBV12-4
d_call: NA
j_call: TRBJ2-1
cdr3_nt: TGTGCCAGCAGTTTGTACGGCTCCTACAATGAGCAGTTCTTC
cdr3_aa: CASSLYGSYNEQFF

clone_size: few
v_call: TRBV7-7
d_call: NA
j_call: TRBJ2-2
cdr3_nt: TGTGCCAGCAGCGCCTCAGGGGGGAATAACGGGGAGCTGTTTTTT
cdr3_aa: CASSASGGNNGELFF

clone_size: NA
v_call: TRBV20-1
d_call: NA
j_call: TRBJ2-3
cdr3_nt: TGCAGTGCTAGAGGACCGTGGCGCACAGATACGCAGTATTTT
cdr3_aa: CSARGPWRTDTQYF

clone_size: few
v_call: TRBV4-1
d_call: TRBD1
j_call: TRBJ2-7
cdr3_nt: TGCGCCAGCAGCTTACAATTCAGGGGGTTGGACTACGAGCAGTACTTC
cdr3_aa: CASSLQFRGLDYEQYF

clone_size: NA
v_call: TRBV29-1
d_call: NA
j_call: TRBJ2-3
cdr3_nt: TGCAGCGTTGAGAGGGAACTAAGCACAGATACGCAGTATTTT
cdr3_aa: CSVERELSTDTQYF

clone_size: NA
v_call: TRBV5-1
d_call: NA
j_call: TRBJ2-3
cdr3_nt: TGCGCCAGCAGCCGCGGGCCAAACCAAGATACGCAGTATTTT
cdr3_aa: CASSRGPNQDTQYF

clone_size: NA
v_call: TRBV6-5
d_call: NA
j_call: TRBJ2-3
cdr3_nt: TGTGCCAGCAGTTACAGGGGTGACCCAGATACGCAGTATTTT
cdr3_aa: CASSYRGDPDTQYF

clone_size: NA
v_call: TRBV19
d_call: NA
j_call: TRBJ1-1
cdr3_nt: TGTGCCAGTAGTATCTTAGGTGGGGACACTGAAGCTTTCTTT
cdr3_aa: CASSILGGDTEAFF

clone_size: NA
v_call: TRBV5-1
d_call: NA
j_call: TRBJ1-1
cdr3_nt: TGCGCCAGCAAGGTGGGACTCCCGAACACTGAAGCTTTCTTT
cdr3_aa: CASKVGLPNTEAFF

clone_size: NA
v_call: TRBV5-1
d_call: NA
j_call: TRBJ1-1
cdr3_nt: TGCGCCAGCAGCTTCCAGGTTAACACTGAAGCTTTCTTT
cdr3_aa: CASSFQVNTEAFF

clone_size: NA
v_call: TRBV19
d_call: TRBD2
j_call: TRBJ2-2
cdr3_nt: TGTGCCTGCGTAGCGGGCAACGTCGCGGGTACCGGGGAGCTGTTTTTT
cdr3_aa: CACVAGNVAGTGELFF

clone_size: few
v_call: TRBV29-1
d_call: NA
j_call: TRBJ1-4
cdr3_nt: TGCAGCGCGGCGAGGCAGGGTGGTGAAAAACTGTTTTTT
cdr3_aa: CSAARQGGEKLFF

clone_size: NA
v_call: TRBV5-6
d_call: NA
j_call: TRBJ2-1
cdr3_nt: TGTGCCAGCAGCTTCGACAATGAGCAGTTCTTC
cdr3_aa: CASSFDNEQFF

clone_size: NA
v_call: TRBV6-2/TRBV6-3
d_call: NA
j_call: TRBJ1-5
cdr3_nt: TGTGCCAGCAGTTGGCGGGTAGAAAATCAGCCCCAGCATTTT
cdr3_aa: CASSWRVENQPQHF

clone_size: NA
v_call: TRBV15
d_call: NA
j_call: TRBJ1-4
cdr3_nt: TGTGCCACCGGCCGAGGGGGAACTAATGAAAAACTGTTTTTT
cdr3_aa: CATGRGGTNEKLFF

clone_size: NA
v_call: TRBV3-1
d_call: NA
j_call: TRBJ1-6
cdr3_nt: TGTGCCACCCGACAGGAAAATTCACCCCTCCACTTT
cdr3_aa: CATRQENSPLHF

clone_size: many
v_call: TRBV9
d_call: NA
j_call: TRBJ2-6
cdr3_nt: TGTGCCAGCAGCCCCCGGACCGTGTCTGGGGCCAACGTCCTGACTTTC
cdr3_aa: CASSPRTVSGANVLTF

clone_size: NA
v_call: TRBV5-6
d_call: NA
j_call: TRBJ1-1
cdr3_nt: TGTGCCAGCAGCTTGTGGGTAATAGGGGAACCAGCTTTCTTT
cdr3_aa: CASSLWVIGEPAFF

clone_size: few
v_call: TRBV6-5
d_call: NA
j_call: TRBJ1-1
cdr3_nt: TGTGCCAGCAGTTACTCGTTCTATTCTGCAGGGACGAACACTGAAGCTTTCTTT
cdr3_aa: CASSYSFYSAGTNTEAFF

clone_size: few
v_call: TRBV7-6
d_call: NA
j_call: TRBJ2-1
cdr3_nt: TGTGCCAGCAGCCACTCTAGCGATGAGCAGTTCTTC
cdr3_aa: CASSHSSDEQFF

clone_size: few
v_call: TRBV20-1
d_call: NA
j_call: TRBJ2-5
cdr3_nt: TGCAGTGCTATCCTGACCCGGGGCCAAGAGACCCAGTACTTC
cdr3_aa: CSAILTRGQETQYF

clone_size: NA
v_call: TRBV12-3/TRBV12-4
d_call: TRBD1
j_call: TRBJ1-5
cdr3_nt: TGTGCCAGCAGTGCCCGACAGGGGAGCAATCAGCCCCAGCATTTT
cdr3_aa: CASSARQGSNQPQHF

clone_size: few
v_call: TRBV4-1
d_call: NA
j_call: TRBJ2-5
cdr3_nt: TGCGCCAGCAGCTCAAGATTGGGGGTCAGCCAAGAGACCCAGTACTTC
cdr3_aa: CASSSRLGVSQETQYF

clone_size: few
v_call: TRBV4-1
d_call: NA
j_call: TRBJ1-2
cdr3_nt: TGCGCCAGCAGCCAAGATCGGGGCGGCTACACCTTC
cdr3_aa: CASSQDRGGYTF

clone_size: NA
v_call: TRBV12-3/TRBV12-4
d_call: NA
j_call: TRBJ2-1
cdr3_nt: TGTGCCAGCAGTTTATTCCTGGACTTCAATGAGCAGTTCTTC
cdr3_aa: CASSLFLDFNEQFF

clone_size: NA
v_call: TRBV7-2
d_call: NA
j_call: TRBJ2-5
cdr3_nt: TGTGCCAGCAGCACCCTGACGGTGTACCAAGAGACCCAGTACTTC
cdr3_aa: CASSTLTVYQETQYF

clone_size: NA
v_call: TRBV28
d_call: NA
j_call: TRBJ2-6
cdr3_nt: TGTGCCAGCAGTTTATTAGGTAGAGGTCGGGCTGGGGCCAACGTCCTGACTTTC
cdr3_aa: CASSLLGRGRAGANVLTF

clone_size: few
v_call: TRBV29-1
d_call: NA
j_call: TRBJ2-3
cdr3_nt: TGCAGCGTTGTGGACATCTACACAGATACGCAGTATTTT
cdr3_aa: CSVVDIYTDTQYF

clone_size: NA
v_call: TRBV11-3
d_call: NA
j_call: TRBJ2-1
cdr3_nt: TGTGCCAGCAGCTTACCGGGGGAAGATGAGCAGTTCTTC
cdr3_aa: CASSLPGEDEQFF

clone_size: few
v_call: TRBV18
d_call: TRBD1
j_call: TRBJ1-1
cdr3_nt: TGTGCCAGCTCACCAGGACAGGGGGCATCGGCTTTCTTT
cdr3_aa: CASSPGQGASAFF

clone_size: few
v_call: TRBV5-1
d_call: TRBD1
j_call: TRBJ1-1
cdr3_nt: TGCGCCAGCAGCTCGGGGACAGGGGGGAACACTGAAGCTTTCTTT
cdr3_aa: CASSSGTGGNTEAFF

clone_size: many
v_call: TRBV7-9
d_call: NA
j_call: TRBJ2-3
cdr3_nt: TGTGCCAGCAGCTTGACGGGGGCGAGGTTGACAGATACGCAGTATTTT
cdr3_aa: CASSLTGARLTDTQYF

clone_size: NA
v_call: TRBV5-1
d_call: NA
j_call: TRBJ2-5
cdr3_nt: TGCGCCAGCAGCTCCACCCAACCGAGTCAAGAGACCCAGTACTTC
cdr3_aa: CASSSTQPSQETQYF

clone_size: NA
v_call: TRBV20-1
d_call: NA
j_call: TRBJ1-2
cdr3_nt: TGCAGTGCTAACAGGGCAGGGGCCCCTAACTATGGCTACACCTTC
cdr3_aa: CSANRAGAPNYGYTF

clone_size: few
v_call: TRBV6-1
d_call: NA
j_call: TRBJ1-1
cdr3_nt: TGTGCCAGCACCGTAACAGACCCGAACACTGAAGCTTTCTTT
cdr3_aa: CASTVTDPNTEAFF

clone_size: NA
v_call: TRBV20-1
d_call: NA
j_call: TRBJ2-4
cdr3_nt: TGCAGTGCTAGAGATACTTTCGACGATATAGCCAAAAACATTCAGTACTTC
cdr3_aa: CSARDTFDDIAKNIQYF